The next 17 T cell receptor beta chains were all read from a single sample in a study of cytomegalovirus exposure and HLA in healthy donors. Only in-frame clones appear in the TCRdb table, and some are missing; sequencing was by immunoSEQ multiplex PCR. Among fewer than 250,000 clones listed, approximately 80% were seen once. The sample was PBMCs. These receptors all stem from a young woman in good health and CMV-seropositive.

V usage is TRBV15 and J usage is TRBJ1-5; maybe TRBD1 (6 bases). V shed 1 base and J shed 7 bases, with 14 bases lying between them. The CDR3 has 15 amino acids. The germline gives CDR1 LNHNV, CDR2 YYDKDF (reference sequence). This chain's CDR3 is CATSRAGGLGQPQHF. The CDR3 DNA is TGTGCCACCAGCAGAGCTGGGGGGCTCGGCCAGCCCCAGCATTTT.

This clone has just one count. V and J are TRBV7-8 and TRBJ2-7; 8 bases are shared with TRBD2. This CDR3 spans 15 amino acids. Germline V gene data show CDR1 as SGHVS and CDR2 as FQNEAQ. The J segment lost 4 bases and the V segment lost 6 bases, leaving 11 bases of the junction unmatched. CDR3 coding DNA: TGTGCCAGCAGTTTTCTCGGGGGGGATCGGTACGAGCAGTACTTC. Residues: CASSFLGGDRYEQYF.

The V gene is TRBV6-5, the J gene TRBJ2-1; D possibly matches TRBD1 or TRBD2 (5 bases each). The germline gives CDR1 MNHEY, CDR2 SVGAGI. V lost 0 bases and J 9 bases, leaving 9 bases between the germline ends. The CDR3 has 13 amino acids. CDR3 sequence (DNA): TGTGCCAGCAGTTACTCGGGGGACGGTGAGCAGTTCTTC. Amino acid sequence: CASSYSGDGEQFF.

The chain combines TRBV4-3 with TRBJ1-2, with no clear D. Trimming took 1 base from V and 4 from J, leaving 13 bases between them. This CDR3 is built from 15 residues. Per germline, CDR1 LGHNA and CDR2 YSLEER. Here the CDR3 reads CASSQGAGGLYGYTF. In nucleotides, the CDR3 is TGCGCCAGCAGCCAAGGTGCAGGAGGCCTCTATGGCTACACCTTC.

The chain links TRBV2 to TRBJ2-7; TRBD2 agrees at 14 bases. The CDR3 contains 16 residues. V shed 6 bases and J 4 bases; nucleotides not matched to a gene: 8. Germline V CDR1 and CDR2: SNHLY, FYNNEI. The CDR3 sequence: CASSTKGLAGVYEQYF. In DNA form, the CDR3 reads TGTGCCAGCAGCACTAAGGGACTAGCGGGAGTATACGAGCAGTACTTC.

V usage is TRBV11-3 and J usage is TRBJ2-7, with unresolved D. Trimming shortened V by 0 bases and J by 5 bases, and 11 bases separated the two germline ends. Germline values: CDR1 SGHNT, CDR2 YENEEA. The CDR3 sequence is 14 residues long. The CDR3, as DNA: TGTGCCAGCAGCTTAGACAGCGATCTTGACGAGCAGTACTTC. This codes for CASSLDSDLDEQYF. Variable domain in full (rest from reference TRBV11-3 and TRBJ2-7): EAGVVQSPRYKIIEKKQPVAFWCNPISGHNTLYWYLQNLGQGPELLIRYENEEAVDDSQLPKDRFSAERLKGVDSTLKIQPAELGDSAVYLCASSLDSDLDEQYFGPGTRLTVT.

This rearrangement joins TRBV4-3 to TRBJ2-3; TRBD1 aligns across 10 bases. The trim removed 0 bases at V and 3 bases at J, leaving 6 bases unmatched. The germline gives CDR1 LGHNA, CDR2 YSLEER. The CDR3 has 17 amino acids. The CDR3 is CASSQEVRTGGTDTQYF. The CDR3, as DNA: TGCGCCAGCAGCCAAGAAGTTCGGACAGGGGGGACAGATACGCAGTATTTT.

The chain has TRBV5-5 and TRBJ1-1; the D gene is possibly TRBD1 (5 bases). Trimming cost V 2 bases and J 1 base, with 6 bases left between them. Germline CDR1 and CDR2: SGHKS and YYEKEE (reference sequence). The CDR3 loop spans 13 amino acids. The CDR3 nucleotides are TGTGCCAGCAGCTTAAGGGGGAACACTGAAGCTTTCTTT. It translates to CASSLRGNTEAFF.

The CDR3 protein is CASSLGRGSNYGYTF. CDR3 DNA sequence: TGTGCCAGCAGCTTGGGGCGGGGATCTAACTATGGCTACACCTTC. V is TRBV7-8 and J is TRBJ1-2, with D possibly being TRBD1 (5 bases). The CDR3 is made up of 15 amino acids. The germline gives CDR1 SGHVS, CDR2 FQNEAQ. The V gene lost 3 bases and the J gene lost 0 bases, with 11 bases spanning the gap. Together with reference TRBV7-8 and TRBJ1-2, the CDR3 gives the full variable domain: GAGVSQSPRYKVAKRGQDVALRCDPISGHVSLFWYQQALGQGPEFLTYFQNEAQLDKSGLPSDRFFAERPEGSVSTLKIQRTQQEDSAVYLCASSLGRGSNYGYTFGSGTRLTVV.

The chain recombines TRBV5-6 with TRBJ2-7; D remains ambiguous. The CDR3 length is 15 residues. V lost 3 bases to trimming and J lost 0 bases, with 13 bases between them. Germline CDR1 reads SGHDT; CDR2 reads YYEEEE. The CDR3 bases are TGTGCCAGCAGCTGGGTAGACTCCCACTCCTACGAGCAGTACTTC. This gives the protein CASSWVDSHSYEQYF.

The chain recombines TRBV9 with TRBJ2-1; 12 nucleotides align to TRBD2. Germline V lookup: CDR1 SGDLS, CDR2 YYNGEE. Trimming removed 1 base from V and 1 base from J; junction bases left unmatched: 3. The CDR3 totals 17 residues. This chain's CDR3 is CASSVSSGRDSYNEQFF. For the CDR3, the DNA is TGTGCCAGCAGCGTATCTAGCGGGAGGGATTCCTACAATGAGCAGTTCTTC. Together with reference TRBV9 and TRBJ2-1, the CDR3 gives the full variable domain: DSGVTQTPKHLITATGQRVTLRCSPRSGDLSVYWYQQSLDQGLQFLIQYYNGEERAKGNILERFSAQQFPDLHSELNLSSLELGDSALYFCASSVSSGRDSYNEQFFGPGTRLTVL.

The chain employs TRBV29-1 and TRBJ2-1, with D tentatively TRBD1 (6 bases). Germline values: CDR1 SQVTM, CDR2 ANQGSEA. V lost 7 bases, J lost 6 bases, and 13 bases lay in between. The CDR3 is 12 residues long. CDR3 in DNA: TGCAGCGGCCTGGACAGTCGCAATGAGCAGTTCTTC. This sequence encodes CSGLDSRNEQFF.

CDR3 DNA: TGTGCCAGCAGTTTCGGACAGCTTGAAGCTTTCTTT. It encodes CASSFGQLEAFF. This rearrangement joins TRBV6-6 to TRBJ1-1; maybe TRBD1 (6 bases). Germline V gives CDR1 MNHNY, CDR2 SVGAGI (reference sequence). Between the trimmed V and J ends, which lost 4 bases and 7 bases, there was a span of 10 bases. The length of the CDR3 is 12 residues.

The chain carries TRBV9 and TRBJ1-1, with 11 bases that match TRBD1. CDR1 is SGDLS and CDR2 is YYNGEE in the germline V gene. CDR3 size: 14 residues. With V trimmed by 4 bases and J by 6 bases, 5 bases remained unmatched. The CDR3 here is CASSPRDRGSEAFF. The DNA of the CDR3 is TGTGCCAGCAGCCCACGGGACAGGGGGTCTGAAGCTTTCTTT.

The chain couples TRBV5-6 to TRBJ1-4, with TRBD1 matching over 7 bases. The germline CDR1 and CDR2 sequences are SGHDT and YYEEEE. The CDR3 has 15 amino acids. The ends lost 0 bases at V and 3 bases at J; junction bases unmatched: 2. CDR3 loop: CASSLGGTANEKLFF. CDR3 sequence (DNA): TGTGCCAGCAGCTTGGGGGGGACAGCTAATGAAAAACTGTTTTTT. Full variable domain (rest looked up from reference TRBV5-6 and TRBJ1-4): DAGVTQSPTHLIKTRGQQVTLRCSPKSGHDTVSWYQQALGQGPQFIFQYYEEEERQRGNFPDRFSGHQFPNYSSELNVNALLLGDSALYLCASSLGGTANEKLFFGSGTQLSVL.

V is TRBV11-2 and J is TRBJ1-3; D is possibly TRBD1 (5 bases). Germline V gene data show CDR1 as SGHAT and CDR2 as FQNNGV. The CDR3 spans 16 residues. V shed 5 bases and J shed 0 bases, with 14 bases lying between them. The CDR3 DNA sequence: TGTGCCAGCAGCAAGGGGCGGCTAGTCTCTGGAAACACCATATATTTT. Its protein product is CASSKGRLVSGNTIYF.

V and J are TRBV27 and TRBJ2-1; a weak D match, TRBD2 (5 bases). The CDR3 covers 14 residues. The V end lost 5 bases, the J end lost 8 bases, and 16 bases lay between the germline ends. Germline lookup yields CDR1 MNHEY and CDR2 SMNVEV (reference sequence). The CDR3 sequence: CASSMRADIDEQFF. CDR3 nucleotide sequence: TGTGCCAGCAGTATGCGGGCAGATATAGATGAGCAGTTCTTC.